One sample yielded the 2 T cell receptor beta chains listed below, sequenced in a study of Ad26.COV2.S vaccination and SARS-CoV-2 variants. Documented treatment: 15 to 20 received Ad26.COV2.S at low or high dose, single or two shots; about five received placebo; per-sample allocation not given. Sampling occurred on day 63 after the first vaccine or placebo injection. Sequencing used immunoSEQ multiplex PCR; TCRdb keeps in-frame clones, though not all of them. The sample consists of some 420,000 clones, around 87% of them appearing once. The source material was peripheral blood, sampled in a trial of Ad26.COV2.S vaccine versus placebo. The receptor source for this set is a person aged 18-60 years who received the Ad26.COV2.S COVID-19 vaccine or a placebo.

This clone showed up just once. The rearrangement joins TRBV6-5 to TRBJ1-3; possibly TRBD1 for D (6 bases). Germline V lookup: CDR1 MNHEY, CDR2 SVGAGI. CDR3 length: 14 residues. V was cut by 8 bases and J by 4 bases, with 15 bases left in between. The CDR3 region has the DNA TGTGCCAGCCACGCGGGGACATCGGGAAACACCATATATTTT. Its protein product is CASHAGTSGNTIYF.

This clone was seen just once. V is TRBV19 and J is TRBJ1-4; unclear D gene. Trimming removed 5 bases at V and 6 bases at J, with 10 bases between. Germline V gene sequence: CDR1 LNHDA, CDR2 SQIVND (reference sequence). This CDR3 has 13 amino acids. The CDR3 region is CASSSGLYEKLFF. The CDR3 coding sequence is TGTGCCAGTAGTTCCGGACTCTATGAAAAACTGTTTTTT. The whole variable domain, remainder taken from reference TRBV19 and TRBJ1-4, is DGGITQSPKYLFRKEGQNVTLSCEQNLNHDAMYWYRQDPGQGLRLIYYSQIVNDFQKGDIAEGYSVSREKKESFPLTVTSAQKNPTAFYLCASSSGLYEKLFFGSGTQLSVL.